Following are 31 T cell receptor beta chains from one sample sequenced in a study of blood T cell repertoires in COVID-19 (dated by TCRdb to between 2020 and 2021). Library prep was done by the immunoSEQ multiplex PCR assay. TCRdb took over this immuneACCESS table, retaining in-frame rearrangements with V and J assigned. Such tables are incomplete; in checked studies, under half of the missing clones stem from an unresolved V gene, and the remainder is unexplained. This sample lists about 60,000 clones; 84% were detected once. About 16% of the sample lies in the top ten. What was sequenced was peripheral blood. These receptors were taken from a man in his 60s with COVID-19, enrolled during active disease.

This chain links TRBV19 with TRBJ1-3; 7 positions match TRBD1. Germline CDR1 and CDR2: LNHDA and SQIVND (reference sequence). The trim removed 10 bases at V and 1 base at J, leaving 7 bases unmatched. The CDR3 loop spans 14 amino acids. The CDR3 DNA reads as TGTGCCACTTTCAGACAGGGATCTGGAAACACCATATATTTT. Its protein product is CATFRQGSGNTIYF.

This chain uses TRBV19 with TRBJ2-7, with D maybe TRBD1 (6 bases). The CDR3 loop spans 13 amino acids. Germline V CDR1 and CDR2: LNHDA, SQIVND (reference sequence). Between the trimmed V and J ends, which lost 8 bases and 4 bases, there was a span of 15 bases. CDR3 bases: TGTGCCAGTTCGGGCAGGGGAAGATACGAGCAGTACTTC. Its translation is CASSGRGRYEQYF.

In its sample, this clone was seen a few times. This chain links TRBV5-1 with TRBJ1-5; D is uncertain. Germline V gene sequence: CDR1 SGHRS, CDR2 YFSETQ. The CDR3 runs 14 residues. V dropped 2 bases and J dropped 5 bases, with 11 bases sitting between them. Here the CDR3 reads CASSFGQPHQPQHF. DNA for the CDR3: TGCGCCAGCAGCTTTGGGCAGCCTCATCAGCCCCAGCATTTT. Complete variable domain (other parts from reference TRBV5-1 and TRBJ1-5): KAGVTQTPRYLIKTRGQQVTLSCSPISGHRSVSWYQQTPGQGLQFLFEYFSETQRNKGNFPGRFSGRQFSNSRSEMNVSTLELGDSALYLCASSFGQPHQPQHFGDGTRLSIL.

This chain links TRBV7-2 with TRBJ2-7; no firm D call. CDR1 is SGHTA, CDR2 FQGNSA, per germline. The CDR3 loop spans 13 amino acids. V shed 1 base and J shed 6 bases, with 10 bases lying between them. This CDR3 reads CASSLGSIGEQYF. For the CDR3, the DNA is TGTGCCAGCAGCTTAGGGAGTATCGGCGAGCAGTACTTC.

V gene TRBV28 combines with J gene TRBJ1-2; D unresolved. Germline V gene lookup returns CDR1 MDHEN and CDR2 SYDVKM. This CDR3 contains 15 residues. Trimming left V 5 bases short and J 5 bases short, with 18 bases between. CDR3 residues: CASSPLEGPLYGYTF. The CDR3, as DNA: TGTGCCAGCAGTCCCCTAGAAGGTCCGTTATATGGCTACACCTTC.

This rearrangement joins TRBV2 to TRBJ2-3; 7 bases map to TRBD1. Germline V gives CDR1 SNHLY, CDR2 FYNNEI. The V and J ends lost 5 bases and 8 bases, in that order; junction bases with no gene match: 10. CDR3 length: 14 amino acids. CDR3 DNA sequence: TGTGCCAGCAGTTTCGGACAGGACCAGGGTACGCAGTATTTT. Translation gives CASSFGQDQGTQYF.

The chain links TRBV5-1 to TRBJ2-3, with D perhaps TRBD2 (5 bases). The CDR3 has 17 residues. Trimming removed 4 bases from V and 3 bases from J, with 21 bases in between. Germline CDR1 is SGHRS and CDR2 is YFSETQ. CDR3 sequence: CASSDKRLLLKTDTQYF. CDR3 in DNA: TGCGCCAGCAGCGACAAAAGACTATTGTTGAAGACAGATACGCAGTATTTT. The full variable domain, completed using reference TRBV5-1 and TRBJ2-3, is KAGVTQTPRYLIKTRGQQVTLSCSPISGHRSVSWYQQTPGQGLQFLFEYFSETQRNKGNFPGRFSGRQFSNSRSEMNVSTLELGDSALYLCASSDKRLLLKTDTQYFGPGTRLTVL.

This chain links TRBV6-5 with TRBJ2-5; TRBD2 is a possible D gene (5 bases). Germline V gives CDR1 MNHEY, CDR2 SVGAGI. V was pared by 2 bases and J by 4 bases, with 11 bases between. This CDR3 region has 14 residues. DNA of the CDR3: TGTGCCAGCAGTTACCATAGTGGAGGAGAGACCCAGTACTTC. This gives the protein CASSYHSGGETQYF.

This clone was found a few times. The V and J genes are TRBV9 and TRBJ2-2; the D gene is possibly TRBD1 (6 bases). The length of the CDR3 is 14 residues. Germline CDR1 SGDLS, CDR2 YYNGEE. Trimming removed 0 bases at V and 6 bases at J, with 9 bases between. CDR3 bases: TGTGCCAGCAGCGTAGGAGGGGGAGCCGGGGAGCTGTTTTTT. Translation gives CASSVGGGAGELFF.

V gene TRBV6-1 combines with J gene TRBJ2-7; TRBD2 might be the D (6 bases). V lost 2 bases and J 2 bases, leaving 10 bases between the germline ends. This CDR3 has 14 amino acids. The germline V gene encodes CDR1 MNHNS and CDR2 SASEGT. The CDR3 loop is CASSEPGDAYEQYF. DNA of the CDR3: TGTGCCAGCAGTGAACCGGGGGACGCCTACGAGCAGTACTTC.

A single count supports this clone. V gene TRBV7-2 combines with J gene TRBJ2-2; the D gene is possibly TRBD2 (5 bases). The CDR3 has 14 amino acids. V dropped 1 base and J dropped 6 bases, with 9 bases sitting between them. Per the germline V gene, CDR1 is SGHTA and CDR2 is FQGNSA. The CDR3 DNA reads TGTGCCAGCAGCTTAGTGGGAGAAGCCGGGGAGCTGTTTTTT. Translated: CASSLVGEAGELFF.

The chain recombines TRBV7-3 with TRBJ2-3; D perhaps matches TRBD2 (6 bases). The CDR3 totals 15 residues. The germline V gene has CDR1 SGHTA and CDR2 FQGTGA. Trimming removed 1 base from V and 1 base from J, with 9 bases in between. The CDR3 protein is CASSLMGEGTDTQYF. In DNA, the CDR3 is TGTGCCAGCAGCTTAATGGGGGAGGGCACAGATACGCAGTATTTT.

Only a few counts were recorded for this clone. This rearrangement joins TRBV5-1 to TRBJ1-5; 7 nucleotides align to TRBD1. The V gene's germline CDR1 is SGHRS and CDR2 YFSETQ. The CDR3 sequence is 15 residues long. The V gene end was trimmed by 4 bases and the J gene end by 0 bases; junction bases not matched to a gene: 4. As DNA, the CDR3 is TGCGCCAGCAGCCAGGGGGATTCTAGCAATCAGCCCCAGCATTTT. Protein: CASSQGDSSNQPQHF.

This clone was seen only a few times. The rearrangement joins TRBV21-1 to TRBJ2-7; TRBD2 is the table's D call, not checked against the DNA. TRBV21-1 is given as a pseudogene. CDR3 length: 14 residues. CDR3 loop: CASIREREWYEQYF. The CDR3 DNA reads as TGTGCCAGCATTAGAGAGCGGGAGTGGTACGAGCAGTACTTC.

The table lists this clone with a count of one. The chain carries TRBV2 and TRBJ1-6, with D possibly TRBD1 on 6 matching bases. From germline, CDR1 is SNHLY and CDR2 FYNNEI. The CDR3 consists of 14 residues. V lost 6 bases, J lost 6 bases, and 12 bases lay in between. For the CDR3, the DNA is TGTGCCAGCAGAGATAGGACAGCTAATTCACCCCTCCACTTT. This sequence encodes CASRDRTANSPLHF.

J is TRBJ2-3 and V is TRBV15; TRBD2 agrees at 9 bases. Germline V gene lookup returns CDR1 LNHNV and CDR2 YYDKDF (reference sequence). V trimming: 1 base; J trimming: 5 bases; junction bases outside the gene matches: 7. The CDR3 has 16 amino acids. The chain's CDR3 is CATSRGTAGGEDTQYF. The DNA of the CDR3 is TGTGCCACCAGCAGAGGAACTGCGGGAGGGGAAGATACGCAGTATTTT. The entire variable domain, with the rest obtained from reference TRBV15 and TRBJ2-3, is as follows: DAMVIQNPRYQVTQFGKPVTLSCSQTLNHNVMYWYQQKSSQAPKLLFHYYDKDFNNEADTPDNFQSRRPNTSFCFLDIRSPGLGDTAMYLCATSRGTAGGEDTQYFGPGTRLTVL.

This clone came up a few times. This chain joins TRBV3-1 (or the pseudogene TRBV3-2) and TRBJ2-7; 8 nucleotides match TRBD1. With 4 bases clipped from V and 2 bases from J, the junction kept 4 bases outside the gene matches. From germline, CDR1 is LGHDT and CDR2 YNNKEL (reference sequence). This CDR3 has 14 residues. The DNA for the CDR3 is TGTGCCAGCAGCCGACAGGGGAGAACCTACGAGCAGTACTTC. Amino acids: CASSRQGRTYEQYF.

This chain uses TRBV6-6 with TRBJ1-5; 8 nucleotides agree with TRBD1. CDR3 length: 16 amino acids. Germline loops: CDR1 MNHNY, CDR2 SVGAGI (reference sequence). Trimming at V came to 8 bases and at J to 1 base, leaving 10 bases not matched to a gene. CDR3 sequence: CASWIGRGRSNQPQHF. The CDR3 bases are TGTGCCAGCTGGATTGGCAGGGGGCGAAGCAATCAGCCCCAGCATTTT.

The J gene is TRBJ2-1, the V gene TRBV11-3, with 8 positions matching TRBD2. This CDR3 region has 18 residues. V lost 5 bases and J lost 5; bases outside the gene matches: 17. The germline V gene has CDR1 SGHNT and CDR2 YENEEA. This chain's CDR3 is CASSPHRGGREGDNEQFF. CDR3 nucleotides: TGTGCCAGCAGCCCCCACCGGGGGGGCCGGGAGGGCGACAATGAGCAGTTCTTC.

The genes are TRBV6-2 or TRBV6-3 and TRBJ2-2, with TRBD2 matching 10 bases. V lost 0 bases to trimming and J lost 4 bases; unmatched junction nucleotides: 14. Per germline, CDR1 MNHEY and CDR2 SVGEGT. The length of the CDR3 is 20 residues. CDR3 sequence reads: CASSYSSGRASLPGTGELFF. CDR3 DNA sequence: TGTGCCAGCAGTTACTCGAGCGGGAGGGCCTCTCTTCCTGGCACCGGGGAGCTGTTTTTT.

This clone was seen many times. The chain has TRBV9 and TRBJ2-1, with D possibly matching TRBD2 (5 bases). Per germline, CDR1 SGDLS and CDR2 YYNGEE. The CDR3 extends over 15 amino acids. Trimming cost V 0 bases and J 9 bases, with 16 bases left between them. CDR3 region: CASSVVDSAPSEQFF. The CDR3 nucleotides read TGTGCCAGCAGCGTAGTTGATAGCGCTCCAAGTGAGCAGTTCTTC.

The chain has TRBV19 and TRBJ1-1; perhaps TRBD1 as D (6 bases). The CDR3 spans 14 residues. The V gene's germline CDR1 is LNHDA and CDR2 SQIVND (reference sequence). V lost 4 bases to trimming and J lost 4 bases, with 13 bases between them. Here the CDR3 reads CASSTAGAGTEAFF. The CDR3 DNA is TGTGCCAGTAGTACCGCGGGGGCGGGCACTGAAGCTTTCTTT.

The gene calls are TRBV3-1 (or the pseudogene TRBV3-2) and TRBJ2-7; 9 bases match TRBD1. CDR1 LGHDT and CDR2 YNNKEL come from the germline V gene (reference sequence). V was pared by 7 bases and J by 2 bases, with 3 bases of the junction left unmatched. This CDR3 region has 13 residues. DNA of the CDR3: TGTGCCAGCACCGGGACAGGGACCTACGAGCAGTACTTC. This translates into CASTGTGTYEQYF.

This chain connects TRBV10-2 to TRBJ2-3; D is unclear. The CDR3 runs 16 residues. The V gene's germline CDR1 is WSHSY and CDR2 SAAADI. V dropped 3 bases and J dropped 5 bases, with 18 bases sitting between them. The CDR3 is CASSDPALPRGDTQYF. CDR3 DNA sequence: TGCGCCAGCAGTGACCCGGCTCTACCAAGAGGAGATACGCAGTATTTT.

The chain couples TRBV29-1 to TRBJ1-4; tentatively, D is TRBD1 (5 bases). Germline CDR1 is SQVTM and CDR2 is ANQGSEA. The CDR3 is 14 amino acids. The V end lost 6 bases, the J end lost 4 bases, and 15 bases lay between the germline ends. The CDR3 nucleotides are TGCAGCGTGACAACCGGACAACTTAATGAAAAACTGTTTTTT. As protein: CSVTTGQLNEKLFF.

The rearrangement joins TRBV5-1 to TRBJ2-7; the match to TRBD1 covers 7 bases. Germline assignment: CDR1 SGHRS and CDR2 YFSETQ. This CDR3 has 16 amino acids. CDR3 sequence: CAAARSEDRTTYEQYF. CDR3 DNA sequence: TGCGCAGCAGCCCGGTCGGAGGACAGGACGACCTACGAGCAGTACTTC.

The chain recombines TRBV30 with TRBJ1-6; TRBD1 is a possible D gene (5 bases). In germline, CDR1 is GTSNPN, CDR2 SVGIG (reference sequence). V was pared by 3 bases and J by 7 bases, with 16 bases between. There are 15 residues in the CDR3. Here the CDR3 reads CAWSRAGVPNSPLHF. The CDR3 nucleotides are TGTGCCTGGAGCAGGGCGGGGGTGCCCAATTCACCCCTCCACTTT.

This clone turned up a few times. V gene TRBV11-2 combines with J gene TRBJ1-2; D might be TRBD1 (5 bases). The length of the CDR3 is 13 residues. Trimming took off 4 bases at V and 5 bases at J, with 11 bases between the two ends. Germline V gene data show CDR1 as SGHAT and CDR2 as FQNNGV. The CDR3 sequence: CASSSWGGYGYTF. CDR3 nucleotide sequence: TGTGCCAGCAGCTCCTGGGGGGGATATGGCTACACCTTC.

The chain is built from TRBV5-6 and TRBJ1-1; tentative D call: TRBD1 (5 bases). The germline gives CDR1 SGHDT, CDR2 YYEEEE. Trimming shortened V by 5 bases and J by 4 bases, and 15 bases separated the two germline ends. CDR3 size: 14 residues. The chain's CDR3 is CASRREGSGTEAFF. The DNA of the CDR3 is TGTGCCAGCAGGAGGGAGGGGTCGGGCACTGAAGCTTTCTTT.

This sequence joins TRBV19 and TRBJ1-4; 9 nucleotides match TRBD1. The germline V gene has CDR1 LNHDA and CDR2 SQIVND (reference sequence). The CDR3 runs 13 residues. V lost 3 bases to trimming and J lost 16 bases; unmatched junction nucleotides: 9. Here the CDR3 DNA reads TGTGCCAGTAGTATTACCCGGGACAGGGAACCGTTTTTT. Translation gives CASSITRDREPFF.

V and J are TRBV28 and TRBJ2-7; unclear D gene. Germline values: CDR1 MDHEN, CDR2 SYDVKM. The CDR3 covers 15 residues. Trimming took off 1 base at V and 0 bases at J, with 10 bases between the two ends. CDR3 bases: TGTGCCAGCAGTTTATATCAGGTTTTCTCCTACGAGCAGTACTTC. Residues: CASSLYQVFSYEQYF. Full variable domain (outside the CDR3, taken from reference TRBV28 and TRBJ2-7): DVKVTQSSRYLVKRTGEKVFLECVQDMDHENMFWYRQDPGLGLRLIYFSYDVKMKEKGDIPEGYSVSREKKERFSLILESASTNQTSMYLCASSLYQVFSYEQYFGPGTRLTVT.